This T cell receptor beta chain was obtained from a study of blood T cells in healthy people across ages. This clonotype occurred a few times. Next came a second PCR, run for about 7 to 12 cycles, which used a sample-barcoded 5' primer along with a J-beta primer mix. TCRdb processed the 5' RACE reads anew with MiXCR; each CDR3 protein has one entry. This table has hundreds of thousands of distinct CDR3 sequences, 40% to 45% appearing once. Donation came from healthy Caucasian individuals in Russia who were aged 6 to 90. V trimming: 5 bases; J trimming: 6 bases; junction bases outside the gene matches: 9. This CDR3 is 14 amino acids long. CDR1 SGHAT and CDR2 FQNNGV come from the germline V gene.

The sequencing input was blood. This TCR was sampled from a woman aged 55-70 years in good health. The chain has TRBV11-2 and TRBJ2-7; 8 positions agree with TRBD2. In nucleotides, the CDR3 is TGTGCCAGCAGCCTCCAGGGACTAGTTGGCGAGCAGTACTTC. Protein: CASSLQGLVGEQYF.